This T cell receptor (beta chain) was sequenced in a study of blood T cells in healthy people across ages. CDR3 length: 11 amino acids. Per germline, CDR1 SEHNR and CDR2 FQNEAQ (reference sequence). V lost 3 bases, J lost 8 bases, and 4 bases lay in between. A sample-barcoded 5' primer and a J-beta primer mix were used in a second PCR of roughly 6 to 12 cycles. TCRdb reprocessed the 5' RACE reads via MiXCR and lists one record per CDR3 protein. The sample shows roughly 720,000 distinct CDR3 sequences, roughly 50% of them seen only once. The sample was blood. This clonotype was sampled from a man older than 75 in good health. The chain links TRBV7-9 to TRBJ1-4; D gene ambiguous. The CDR3 DNA reads as TGTGCCAGCAGCTTCGACGAAAAACTGTTTTTT. Translated, it gives CASSFDEKLFF.